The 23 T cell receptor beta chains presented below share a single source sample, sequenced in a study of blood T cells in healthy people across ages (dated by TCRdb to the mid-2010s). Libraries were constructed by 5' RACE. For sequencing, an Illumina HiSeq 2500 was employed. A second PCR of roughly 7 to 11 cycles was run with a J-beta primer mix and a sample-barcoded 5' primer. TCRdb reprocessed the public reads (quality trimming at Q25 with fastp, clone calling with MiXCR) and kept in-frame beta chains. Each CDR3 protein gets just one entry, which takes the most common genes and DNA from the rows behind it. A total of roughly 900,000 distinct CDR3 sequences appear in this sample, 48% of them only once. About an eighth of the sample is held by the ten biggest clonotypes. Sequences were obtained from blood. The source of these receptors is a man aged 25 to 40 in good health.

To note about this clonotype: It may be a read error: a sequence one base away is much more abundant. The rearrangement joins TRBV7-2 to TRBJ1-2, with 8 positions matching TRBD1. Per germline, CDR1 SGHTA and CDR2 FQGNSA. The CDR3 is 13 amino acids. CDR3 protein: CANSRGQGLFYTF. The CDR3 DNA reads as TGTGCCAACAGCCGTGGACAGGGCCTTTTCTACACCTTC.

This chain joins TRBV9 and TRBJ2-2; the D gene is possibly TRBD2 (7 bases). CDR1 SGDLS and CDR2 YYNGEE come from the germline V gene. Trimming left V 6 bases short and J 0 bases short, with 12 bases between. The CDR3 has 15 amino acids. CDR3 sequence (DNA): TGTGCCAGCAACCCGGGGGGCGCGAACACCGGGGAGCTGTTTTTT. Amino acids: CASNPGGANTGELFF.

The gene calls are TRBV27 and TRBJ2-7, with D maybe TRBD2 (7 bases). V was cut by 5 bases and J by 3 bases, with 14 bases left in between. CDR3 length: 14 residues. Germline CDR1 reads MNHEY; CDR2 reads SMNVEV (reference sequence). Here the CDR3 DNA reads TGTGCCAGCAGTGCAAAGGGGGGGGTCTACGAGCAGTACTTC. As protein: CASSAKGGVYEQYF.

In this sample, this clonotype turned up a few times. CDR3 bases: TGCAGCGTTCGGGGGGCGTATGAGCAGTTCTTC. Its translation is CSVRGAYEQFF. This chain joins TRBV29-1 and TRBJ2-1; a weak D match, TRBD2 (7 bases). Germline loops: CDR1 SQVTM, CDR2 ANQGSEA. This CDR3 has 11 amino acids. Trimming took 5 bases from V and 8 from J, leaving 10 bases between them.

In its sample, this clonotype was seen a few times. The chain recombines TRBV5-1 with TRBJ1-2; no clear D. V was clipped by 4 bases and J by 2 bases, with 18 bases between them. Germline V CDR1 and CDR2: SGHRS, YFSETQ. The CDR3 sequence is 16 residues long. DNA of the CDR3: TGCGCCAGCAGCACCAGAGGCGGATACTCGAACTATGGCTACACCTTC. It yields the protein CASSTRGGYSNYGYTF.

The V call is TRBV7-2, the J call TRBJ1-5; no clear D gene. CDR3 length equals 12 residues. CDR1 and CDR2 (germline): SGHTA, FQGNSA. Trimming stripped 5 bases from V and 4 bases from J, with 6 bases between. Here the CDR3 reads CASSRPNQPQHF. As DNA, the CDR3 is TGTGCCAGCAGCCGTCCAAATCAGCCCCAGCATTTT.

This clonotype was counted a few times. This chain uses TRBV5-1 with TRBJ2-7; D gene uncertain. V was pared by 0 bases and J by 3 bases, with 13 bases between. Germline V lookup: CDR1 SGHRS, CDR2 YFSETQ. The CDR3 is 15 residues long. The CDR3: CASSLGGDEDYEQYF. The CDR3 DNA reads TGCGCCAGCAGCTTGGGTGGTGACGAGGACTACGAGCAGTACTTC.

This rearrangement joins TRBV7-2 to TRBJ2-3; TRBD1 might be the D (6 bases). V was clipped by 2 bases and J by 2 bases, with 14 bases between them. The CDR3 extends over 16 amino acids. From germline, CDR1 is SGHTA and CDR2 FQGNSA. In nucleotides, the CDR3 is TGTGCCAGCAGCTTAAAACAGGGCCCTCTCACAGATACGCAGTATTTT. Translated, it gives CASSLKQGPLTDTQYF.

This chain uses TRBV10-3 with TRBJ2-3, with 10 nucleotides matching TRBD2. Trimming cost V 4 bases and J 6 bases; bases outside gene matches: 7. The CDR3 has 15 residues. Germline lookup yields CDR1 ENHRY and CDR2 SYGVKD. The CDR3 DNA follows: TGTGCCATCAGTGGCAGCGGGGGGGCCTTGGATACGCAGTATTTT. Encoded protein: CAISGSGGALDTQYF.

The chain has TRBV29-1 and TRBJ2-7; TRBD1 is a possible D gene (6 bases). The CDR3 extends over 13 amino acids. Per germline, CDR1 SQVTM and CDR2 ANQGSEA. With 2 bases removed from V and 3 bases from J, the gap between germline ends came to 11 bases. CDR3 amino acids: CSVEKDSNYEQYF. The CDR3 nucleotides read TGCAGCGTTGAAAAGGACAGCAACTACGAGCAGTACTTC.

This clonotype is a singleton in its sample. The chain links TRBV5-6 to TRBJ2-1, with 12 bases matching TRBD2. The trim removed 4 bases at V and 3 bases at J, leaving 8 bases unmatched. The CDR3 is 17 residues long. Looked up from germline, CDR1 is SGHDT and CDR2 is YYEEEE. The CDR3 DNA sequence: TGTGCCAGCAGCGCACGGACTAGCGGGGTAATCTACAATGAGCAGTTCTTC. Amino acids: CASSARTSGVIYNEQFF.

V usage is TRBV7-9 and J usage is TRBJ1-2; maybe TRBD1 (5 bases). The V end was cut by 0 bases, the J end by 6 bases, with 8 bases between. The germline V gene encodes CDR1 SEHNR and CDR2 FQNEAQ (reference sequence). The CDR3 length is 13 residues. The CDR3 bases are TGTGCCAGCAGCTTAGCCCCAGGGAATGGCTACACCTTC. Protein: CASSLAPGNGYTF.

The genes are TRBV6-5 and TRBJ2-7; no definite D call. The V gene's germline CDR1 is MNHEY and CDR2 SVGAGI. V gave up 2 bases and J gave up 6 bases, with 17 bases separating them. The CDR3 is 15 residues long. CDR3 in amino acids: CASSYKARPSGEQYF. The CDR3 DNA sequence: TGTGCCAGCAGTTACAAAGCGCGCCCTTCCGGCGAGCAGTACTTC.

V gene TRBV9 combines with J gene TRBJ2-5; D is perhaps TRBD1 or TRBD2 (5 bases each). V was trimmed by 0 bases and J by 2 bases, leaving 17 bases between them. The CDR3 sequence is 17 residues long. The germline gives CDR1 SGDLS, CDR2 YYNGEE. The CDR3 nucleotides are TGTGCCAGCAGCGTAGATGCCGGGGCTGGTGCTCAAGAGACCCAGTACTTC. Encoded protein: CASSVDAGAGAQETQYF.

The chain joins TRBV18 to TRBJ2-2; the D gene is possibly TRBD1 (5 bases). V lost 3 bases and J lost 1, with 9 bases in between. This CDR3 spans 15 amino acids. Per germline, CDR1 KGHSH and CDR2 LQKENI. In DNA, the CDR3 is TGTGCCAGCTCACCCCCGACAGTGAACACCGGGGAGCTGTTTTTT. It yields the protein CASSPPTVNTGELFF.

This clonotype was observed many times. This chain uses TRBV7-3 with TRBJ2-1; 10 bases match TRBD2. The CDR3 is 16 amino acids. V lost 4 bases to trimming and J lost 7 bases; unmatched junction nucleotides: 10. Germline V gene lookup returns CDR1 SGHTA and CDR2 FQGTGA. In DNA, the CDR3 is TGTGCCAGCAGCTCCTCTCTAGCGGGGGCTAAAAATGAGCAGTTCTTC. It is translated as CASSSSLAGAKNEQFF. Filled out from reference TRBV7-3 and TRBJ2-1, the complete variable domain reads GAGVSQTPSNKVTEKGKYVELRCDPISGHTALYWYRQSLGQGPEFLIYFQGTGAADDSGLPNDRFFAVRPEGSVSTLKIQRTERGDSAVYLCASSSSLAGAKNEQFFGPGTRLTVL.

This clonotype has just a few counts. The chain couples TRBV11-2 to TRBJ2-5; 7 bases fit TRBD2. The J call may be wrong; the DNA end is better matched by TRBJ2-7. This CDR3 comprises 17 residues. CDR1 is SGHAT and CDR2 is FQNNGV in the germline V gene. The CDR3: CASSLGVKSGDAYEQYF. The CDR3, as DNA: TGTGCCAGCAGCTTGGGGGTGAAAAGCGGGGATGCCTACGAGCAGTACTTC.

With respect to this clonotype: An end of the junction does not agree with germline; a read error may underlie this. As DNA, the CDR3 is TGTGCCAGCAGCCAAGACCCCCTAAGGGGGAAATCACCCCCCCACTTT. Translated: CASSQDPLRGKSPPHF. This chain uses TRBV4-2 with TRBJ1-6; tentative D call: TRBD1 (6 bases). This CDR3 has 16 residues. Germline V gene sequence: CDR1 LGHNA, CDR2 YNFKEQ.

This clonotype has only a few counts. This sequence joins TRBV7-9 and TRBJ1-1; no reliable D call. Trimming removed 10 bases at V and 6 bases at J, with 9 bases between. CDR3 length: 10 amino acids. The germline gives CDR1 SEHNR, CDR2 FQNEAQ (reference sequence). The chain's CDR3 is CATTQPEAFF. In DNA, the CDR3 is TGTGCCACCACCCAGCCTGAAGCTTTCTTT.

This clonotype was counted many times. CDR3 sequence reads: CASSSTAEETQYF. CDR3 DNA: TGCGCCAGCAGCTCGACAGCGGAAGAGACCCAGTACTTC. V and J are TRBV5-1 and TRBJ2-5, with D perhaps matching TRBD1 or TRBD2 (5 bases each). From germline, CDR1 is SGHRS and CDR2 YFSETQ. The CDR3 totals 13 residues. With 3 bases removed from V and 3 bases from J, the gap between germline ends came to 9 bases.

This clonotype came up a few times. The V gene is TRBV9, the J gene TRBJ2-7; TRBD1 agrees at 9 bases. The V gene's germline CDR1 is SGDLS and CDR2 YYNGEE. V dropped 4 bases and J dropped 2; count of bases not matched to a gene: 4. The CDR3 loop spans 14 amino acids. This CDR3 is CASSPWDRAYEQYF. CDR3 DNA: TGTGCCAGCAGCCCCTGGGACAGGGCCTACGAGCAGTACTTC.

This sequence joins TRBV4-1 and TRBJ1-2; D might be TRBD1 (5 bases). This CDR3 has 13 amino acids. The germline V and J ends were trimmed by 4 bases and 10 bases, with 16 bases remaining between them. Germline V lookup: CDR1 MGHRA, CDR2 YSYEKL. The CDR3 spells CASSLQLRDPYTF. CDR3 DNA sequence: TGCGCCAGCAGCCTACAACTTAGGGACCCCTACACCTTC.

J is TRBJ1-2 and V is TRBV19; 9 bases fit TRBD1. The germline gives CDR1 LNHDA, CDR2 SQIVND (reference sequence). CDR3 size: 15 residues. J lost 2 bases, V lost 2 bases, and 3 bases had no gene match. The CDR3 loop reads CASSILGQGNYGYTF. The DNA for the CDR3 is TGTGCCAGTAGTATACTGGGACAGGGAAACTATGGCTACACCTTC.